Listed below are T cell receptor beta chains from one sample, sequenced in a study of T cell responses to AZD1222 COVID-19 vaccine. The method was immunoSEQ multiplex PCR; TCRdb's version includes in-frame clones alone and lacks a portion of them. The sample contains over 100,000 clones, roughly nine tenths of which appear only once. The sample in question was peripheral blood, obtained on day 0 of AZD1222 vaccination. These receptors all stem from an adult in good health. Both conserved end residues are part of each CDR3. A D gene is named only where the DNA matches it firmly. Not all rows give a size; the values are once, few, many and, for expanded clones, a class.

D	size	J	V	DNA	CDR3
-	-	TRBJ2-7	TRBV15	TGTGCCACCAGCAGAGATAGGGGGAGTTCCTACGAGCAGTACTTC	CATSRDRGSSYEQYF
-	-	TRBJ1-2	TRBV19	TGTGCCAGTAGTCCGATGGGTCTCGGTGGCTACACCTTC	CASSPMGLGGYTF
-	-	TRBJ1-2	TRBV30	TGTGCCTGGAACCAGGCCGGGGGTAACTATGGCTACACCTTC	CAWNQAGGNYGYTF
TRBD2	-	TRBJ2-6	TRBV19	TGTGCCTCCGAAACGGGGGGCTCTGGGGCCAACGTCCTGACTTTC	CASETGGSGANVLTF
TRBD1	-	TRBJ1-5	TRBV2	TGTGCCAGCAGTAGGGACAGAGACTATCAGCCCCAGCATTTT	CASSRDRDYQPQHF
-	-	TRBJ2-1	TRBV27	TGTGCCAGCAGTTTATCGAGATCTTACAATGAGCAGTTCTTC	CASSLSRSYNEQFF
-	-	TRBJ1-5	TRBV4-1	TGCGCCAGCAGCCCCCTGGGGCAGGGTTACCATCAGCCCCAGCATTTT	CASSPLGQGYHQPQHF
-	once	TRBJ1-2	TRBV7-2	TGTGCCAGCAGCTTCGCCGGACCCCGGGGTGGCTACACCTTC	CASSFAGPRGGYTF
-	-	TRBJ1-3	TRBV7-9	TGTGCCAGCAGCCCCACGGGGGGGCGAGGAAACACCATATATTTT	CASSPTGGRGNTIYF
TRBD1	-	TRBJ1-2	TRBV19	TGTGCCAGTAGTATTCTGAGGACAGGTTCGGCTTTGCGTGGCTACACCTTC	CASSILRTGSALRGYTF
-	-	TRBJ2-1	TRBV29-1	TGCAGCGTTCACGGGACTTCCAGCTCCTACAATGAGCAGTTCTTC	CSVHGTSSSYNEQFF
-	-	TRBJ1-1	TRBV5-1	TGCGCCAGCAGCTTGGGGGTAGGGGATATCACTGAAGCTTTCTTT	CASSLGVGDITEAFF
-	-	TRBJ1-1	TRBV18	TGTGCCAGCTCACCAGAGGGCCCGGTAGCTTTCTTT	CASSPEGPVAFF
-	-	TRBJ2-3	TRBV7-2	TGTGCCAGCAGCTTAGGGAGGGGGGCGCAGTATTTT	CASSLGRGAQYF
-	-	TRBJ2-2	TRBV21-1	TGTGCCAGCAGGGACAGGGCCTCTAGCACCGGGGAGCTGTTTTTT	CASRDRASSTGELFF
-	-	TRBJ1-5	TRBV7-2	TGTGCCAGCAGCCGTACAGGTAATCAGCCCCAGCATTTT	CASSRTGNQPQHF
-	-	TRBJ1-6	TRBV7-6	TGTGCCAGCAGCTTAGCAGGGACCTTGGATTCACCCCTCCACTTT	CASSLAGTLDSPLHF
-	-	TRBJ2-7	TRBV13	TGTGCCAGCAGCCGGGGGTCCGCCTACGAGCAGTACTTC	CASSRGSAYEQYF
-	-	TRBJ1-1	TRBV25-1	TGTGCCAGCACCCAATGGGGTGACACTGAAGCTTTCTTT	CASTQWGDTEAFF
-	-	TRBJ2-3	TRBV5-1	TGCGCCAGCAGCTTGGGTCTTAGCTCAGATACGCAGTATTTT	CASSLGLSSDTQYF
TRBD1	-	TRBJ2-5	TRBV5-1	TGCGCCAGCAGCTTGGGCCTCGGGACAGGGAGAGAGACCCAGTACTTC	CASSLGLGTGRETQYF
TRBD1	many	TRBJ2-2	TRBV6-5	TGTGCCAGCAGATGGGACAGCCCCACCGGGGAGCTGTTTTTT	CASRWDSPTGELFF
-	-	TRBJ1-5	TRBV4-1	TGCGCCAGCAGCCTGTTTATCGGAGGAGGGGGCAATCAGCCCCAGCATTTT	CASSLFIGGGGNQPQHF
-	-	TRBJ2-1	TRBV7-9	TGTGCCAGCAGCTTCGGGGTAGGGCAGGGCCTGAGCTCCTACAATGAGCAGTTCTTC	CASSFGVGQGLSSYNEQFF
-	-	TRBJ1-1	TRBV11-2	TGTGCCAGCAGCTCGCAGGGGTCCCCATCCGAAGCTTTCTTT	CASSSQGSPSEAFF
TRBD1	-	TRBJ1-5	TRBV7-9	TGTGCCAGCAGCGACGGGACAGGGGGTCAGCCCCAGCATTTT	CASSDGTGGQPQHF
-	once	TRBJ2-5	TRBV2	TGTGCCAGCACCTTTGGGACGCAGCGGGAGACCCAGTACTTC	CASTFGTQRETQYF
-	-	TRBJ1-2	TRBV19	TGTGCCAGTAGTATAGCCGGTGCTAACTATGGCTACACCTTC	CASSIAGANYGYTF
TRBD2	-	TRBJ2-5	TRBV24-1	TGTGCCACCAGTAAGGCGGGAGGCGAGACCCAGTACTTC	CATSKAGGETQYF
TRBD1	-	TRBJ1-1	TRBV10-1	TGCGCCAGCAGTGACCCAGGGGGAACTAACACTGAAGCTTTCTTT	CASSDPGGTNTEAFF
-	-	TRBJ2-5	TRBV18	TGTGCCAGCTCACCAGGGGTGACTAGAGAGACCCAGTACTTC	CASSPGVTRETQYF
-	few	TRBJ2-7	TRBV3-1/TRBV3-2	TGTGCCAGCAGCCGGGGGGCAGCTGCCCCCTACGAGCAGTACTTC	CASSRGAAAPYEQYF
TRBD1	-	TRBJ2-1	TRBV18	TGTGCCAGCTCACCACAGAGGGGGCCGTCTAATGAGCAGTTCTTC	CASSPQRGPSNEQFF
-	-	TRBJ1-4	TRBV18	TGTGCCAGCTCACCGTCGGCAGGGCGTAGTGAAAAACTGTTTTTT	CASSPSAGRSEKLFF
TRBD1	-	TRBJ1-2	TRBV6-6	TGTGCCAGCAGCCGAGGACAGGGTGACTATGGCTACACCTTC	CASSRGQGDYGYTF
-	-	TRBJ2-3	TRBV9	TGTGCCAGCAGCGTAGCTGGCATCCGATTCACAGATACGCAGTATTTT	CASSVAGIRFTDTQYF
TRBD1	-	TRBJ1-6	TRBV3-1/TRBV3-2	TGTGCCAGCAGCCAAGAACCCAACAGGGGGACAGACGATTCACCCCTCCACTTT	CASSQEPNRGTDDSPLHF
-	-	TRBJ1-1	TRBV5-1	TGCGCCAGCAGCTTGGATCAAGGGACTGAAGCTTTCTTT	CASSLDQGTEAFF
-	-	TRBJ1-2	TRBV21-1	TGTGCCAGCAGCAAAGCGCGGGACAGGGGGCGGGATAACTATGGCTACACCTTC	CASSKARDRGRDNYGYTF
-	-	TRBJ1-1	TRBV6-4	TGTGCCAGCAGGTTTGGTCCCCTTACTTTCTTT	CASRFGPLTFF
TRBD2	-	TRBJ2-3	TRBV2	TGTGCCAGCAGTGCACTAGCGAGGGGATGGGCAGATACGCAGTATTTT	CASSALARGWADTQYF
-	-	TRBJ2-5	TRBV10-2	TGCGCCAGCAGTGGATCAAGTCGGCAAGAGACCCAGTACTTC	CASSGSSRQETQYF
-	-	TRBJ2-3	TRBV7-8	TGTGCCAGCAGCTACCAACCTCGAGCGGCCGGCACAGATACGCAGTATTTT	CASSYQPRAAGTDTQYF
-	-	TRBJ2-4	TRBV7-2	TGTGCCAGCAGCCCCGACGTAGCCAAAAACATTCAGTACTTC	CASSPDVAKNIQYF
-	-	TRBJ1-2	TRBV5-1	TGCGCCAGCAGCTTGGAAGGGACCCGAGAGGGCTACACCTTC	CASSLEGTREGYTF
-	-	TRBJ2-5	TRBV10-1	TGCGCCAGCAGTGATCGGACGACCCAAGAGACCCAGTACTTC	CASSDRTTQETQYF